These 29 T cell receptor beta chains share one sample of origin, sequenced in a study of cytomegalovirus exposure and HLA in healthy donors. Vbeta (60) and Jbeta (13) primers were used in the PCR. The table came from immunoSEQ multiplex PCR; TCRdb's copy has only in-frame clones and leaves some out. The sample carries some 100,000 clones, about 79% recorded once. The sequenced material came from PBMCs. All receptors come from a male donor in good health and CMV-seropositive.

The CDR3 region is CASSLGAASTYEQYF. DNA for the CDR3: TGTGCCAGCAGCTTGGGGGCCGCGTCAACCTACGAGCAGTACTTC. The rearrangement links TRBV5-8 to TRBJ2-7; D not certain. Germline CDR1 SGHTS, CDR2 YDEGEE. V gave up 0 bases and J gave up 2 bases, with 12 bases separating them. This CDR3 comprises 15 residues.

The chain carries TRBV2 and TRBJ1-6, with D maybe TRBD1 (6 bases). V was shortened by 3 bases and J by 7 bases, with 10 bases between the two germline ends. The germline CDR1 and CDR2 sequences are SNHLY and FYNNEI. This CDR3 contains 14 residues. CDR3 in DNA: TGTGCCAGCAGTGACAGGGGTTACAATTCACCCCTCCACTTT. Protein product: CASSDRGYNSPLHF.

The rearrangement joins TRBV29-1 to TRBJ2-1; tentative D call: TRBD1 (6 bases). CDR1 is SQVTM and CDR2 is ANQGSEA in the germline V gene. Trimming took 2 bases from V and 8 from J, leaving 16 bases between them. The CDR3 is made up of 14 amino acids. CDR3 sequence: CSVENRVYNYEQFF. CDR3 nucleotide sequence: TGCAGCGTTGAAAACAGGGTTTACAATTATGAGCAGTTCTTC.

The chain links TRBV19 to TRBJ1-6, with TRBD1 identical over 9 bases. V was clipped by 5 bases and J by 11 bases; unmatched bases: 7. The CDR3 is 14 residues long. Germline CDR1 is LNHDA and CDR2 is SQIVND (reference sequence). DNA for the CDR3: TGTGCCAGTAGTCCCGGGACAGGGTGGACACCCCTCCACTTT. Residues: CASSPGTGWTPLHF.

This chain uses TRBV7-2 with TRBJ1-5, with 7 bases aligning to TRBD1. V lost 4 bases to trimming and J lost 6 bases; unmatched junction nucleotides: 6. The CDR3 has 14 residues. Germline V gene sequence: CDR1 SGHTA, CDR2 FQGNSA. CDR3 nucleotides: TGTGCCAGCAGCTCAAACAGGGGTTTTCAGCCCCAGCATTTT. This translates into CASSSNRGFQPQHF.

V is TRBV7-9 and J is TRBJ1-2; TRBD1 agrees at 8 bases. The length of the CDR3 is 13 residues. With 5 bases clipped from V and 12 bases from J, the junction kept 11 bases outside the gene matches. CDR1 is SEHNR and CDR2 is FQNEAQ in the germline V gene (reference sequence). The CDR3 is CASSHDGDRRDTF. The CDR3 DNA reads as TGTGCCAGCAGCCACGACGGGGACAGGAGGGACACCTTC.

The V call is TRBV19, the J call TRBJ1-5; maybe TRBD1 (5 bases). With 1 base removed from V and 11 bases from J, the gap between germline ends came to 18 bases. CDR1 is LNHDA, CDR2 SQIVND, per germline (reference sequence). The CDR3 has 15 amino acids. CDR3 sequence: CASSIVVRQQSTQHF. CDR3 coding DNA: TGTGCCAGTAGTATAGTGGTCAGACAGCAGTCGACCCAGCATTTT.

This chain joins TRBV27 and TRBJ1-1; D gene ambiguous. The CDR3 spans 14 residues. Germline assignment: CDR1 MNHEY and CDR2 SMNVEV (reference sequence). The V gene lost 4 bases and the J gene lost 1 base, with 10 bases spanning the gap. The chain's CDR3 is CASSSPTGNTEAFF. In DNA, the CDR3 is TGTGCCAGCAGTTCTCCGACGGGGAACACTGAAGCTTTCTTT.

The rearrangement links TRBV7-2 to TRBJ1-1; the match to TRBD1 covers 7 bases. Germline CDR1 and CDR2: SGHTA and FQGNSA. V lost 2 bases and J lost 1; bases outside the gene matches: 4. This CDR3 has 15 residues. Here the CDR3 reads CASSLTDRRNTEAFF. The CDR3 nucleotides read TGTGCCAGCAGCTTAACGGACAGGAGGAACACTGAAGCTTTCTTT.

V usage is TRBV6-4 and J usage is TRBJ1-2; D not certain. The CDR3 loop spans 12 amino acids. Trimming removed 0 bases from V and 4 bases from J, with 3 bases in between. CDR1 and CDR2 (germline): MRHNA, SNTAGT. This chain's CDR3 is CASSDSSYGYTF. Written as DNA, the CDR3 is TGTGCCAGCAGTGACTCGAGCTATGGCTACACCTTC.

This clone has just a few counts. The gene calls are TRBV6-5 and TRBJ1-2; 7 bases agree with TRBD1. The J segment lost 7 bases and the V segment lost 2 bases, leaving 4 bases of the junction unmatched. Germline V gene lookup returns CDR1 MNHEY and CDR2 SVGAGI. The CDR3 has 13 amino acids. CDR3 in amino acids: CASSYRQGGGYTF. The CDR3 bases are TGTGCCAGCAGTTACCGACAGGGAGGTGGCTACACCTTC.

The rearrangement links TRBV7-2 to TRBJ2-1, with 9 positions matching TRBD2. Germline V gives CDR1 SGHTA, CDR2 FQGNSA. Unmatched junction bases numbered 7, after V lost 5 bases and J lost 14 bases. The length of the CDR3 is 12 residues. The CDR3 coding sequence is TGTGCCAGCAGCCCAGGCGGGGGGGCCAAGTTCTTC. Its protein product is CASSPGGGAKFF.

The chain is built from TRBV6-5 and TRBJ1-3, with no clear D. The V end was cut by 7 bases, the J end by 5 bases, with 15 bases between. From germline, CDR1 is MNHEY and CDR2 SVGAGI. This CDR3 contains 14 residues. In DNA form, the CDR3 reads TGTGCCAGCAACTCCCGGGAGGCCCGAAACACCATATATTTT. Its protein is CASNSREARNTIYF.

This clone appeared a few times. Other DNA sequences in this sample translate to the same CDR3. This chain joins TRBV25-1 and TRBJ1-5; 7 nucleotides line up with TRBD1. The CDR3 length is 14 residues. Germline trimming cut 2 bases from V and 3 bases from J; bases unmatched to any gene: 1. Germline CDR1 and CDR2: MGHDK and SYGVNS. The CDR3 DNA sequence: TGTGCCAGCAGTGAAACAGGGGTCAATCAGCCCCAGCATTTT. Its protein is CASSETGVNQPQHF.

The rearrangement uses TRBV7-3 and TRBJ1-1, with a tentative D call TRBD1 (6 bases). The CDR3 runs 14 residues. V was shortened by 1 base and J by 4 bases, with 10 bases between the two germline ends. Germline CDR1 is SGHTA and CDR2 is FQGTGA. This CDR3 is CASSLNGGGTEAFF. The CDR3 DNA reads TGTGCCAGCAGCTTAAATGGGGGCGGCACTGAAGCTTTCTTT.

The rearrangement links TRBV9 to TRBJ2-1; 12 bases agree with TRBD2. The CDR3 consists of 16 residues. The V gene's germline CDR1 is SGDLS and CDR2 YYNGEE. Germline trimming cut 3 bases from V and 7 bases from J; bases unmatched to any gene: 8. The CDR3 DNA reads as TGTGCCAGCAGCGCCCTAGCGGGGGGGCCGGGGAATGAGCAGTTCTTC. It yields the protein CASSALAGGPGNEQFF. Together with reference TRBV9 and TRBJ2-1, the CDR3 gives the full variable domain: DSGVTQTPKHLITATGQRVTLRCSPRSGDLSVYWYQQSLDQGLQFLIQYYNGEERAKGNILERFSAQQFPDLHSELNLSSLELGDSALYFCASSALAGGPGNEQFFGPGTRLTVL.

The chain combines TRBV5-8 with TRBJ2-5, with TRBD2 matching 14 bases. CDR1 and CDR2 from the germline V gene are SGHTS and YDEGEE. The CDR3 runs 18 residues. Trimming took 4 bases from V and 4 from J; bases not matched to a gene: 12. The CDR3 protein is CASSHMTSGGAVRETQYF. DNA for the CDR3: TGTGCCAGCAGCCACATGACTAGCGGGGGGGCCGTTCGAGAGACCCAGTACTTC. Based on the CDR3 plus reference TRBV5-8 and TRBJ2-5, the full variable domain is EAGVTQSPTHLIKTRGQQATLRCSPISGHTSVYWYQQALGLGLQFLLWYDEGEERNRGNFPPRFSGRQFPNYSSELNVNALELEDSALYLCASSHMTSGGAVRETQYFGPGTRLLVL.

V gene TRBV27 combines with J gene TRBJ2-7; TRBD1 is a possible D gene (5 bases). This CDR3 region has 15 residues. The V end was cut by 6 bases, the J end by 1 base, with 16 bases between. CDR1 is MNHEY, CDR2 SMNVEV, per germline (reference sequence). The CDR3 is CASSRKRGPSYEQYF. The CDR3 bases are TGTGCCAGCAGCCGCAAAAGGGGCCCTTCCTACGAGCAGTACTTC.

This chain uses TRBV6-5 with TRBJ1-6; 8 nucleotides align to TRBD1. With 6 bases clipped from V and 9 bases from J, the junction kept 1 base outside the gene matches. The CDR3 sequence is 12 residues long. CDR1 and CDR2 (germline): MNHEY, SVGAGI. CDR3 sequence: CASSTGGSPLHF. The CDR3, as DNA: TGTGCCAGCAGCACAGGGGGTTCACCCCTCCACTTT.

The chain recombines TRBV4-1 with TRBJ1-2; TRBD1 matches at 9 bases. There are 14 residues in the CDR3. Germline loops: CDR1 MGHRA, CDR2 YSYEKL. V shed 4 bases and J 2 bases; nucleotides not matched to a gene: 2. The CDR3 region is CASSPGQGNYGYTF. CDR3 nucleotide sequence: TGCGCCAGCAGCCCCGGACAGGGGAACTATGGCTACACCTTC.

This clone was seen only a few times. The V call is TRBV6-5, the J call TRBJ1-4; 11 positions match TRBD1. Germline lookup yields CDR1 MNHEY and CDR2 SVGAGI. Germline trimming cut 7 bases from V and 8 bases from J; bases unmatched to any gene: 6. The CDR3 totals 14 residues. The CDR3 region has the DNA TGTGCCAGCACTCGGGACAGGGGGGACGAAAAACTGTTTTTT. Amino acids: CASTRDRGDEKLFF.

The genes are TRBV2 and TRBJ2-3, with D maybe TRBD2 (6 bases). The V gene lost 7 bases and the J gene lost 0 bases, with 17 bases spanning the gap. Germline V gene data show CDR1 as SNHLY and CDR2 as FYNNEI. The CDR3 sequence is 16 residues long. DNA of the CDR3: TGTGCCAGCACGGGGGATTGGGGTCGAAGCACAGATACGCAGTATTTT. Protein: CASTGDWGRSTDTQYF. Looking up the rest from reference TRBV2 and TRBJ2-3 gives the full variable domain: EPEVTQTPSHQVTQMGQEVILRCVPISNHLYFYWYRQILGQKVEFLVSFYNNEISEKSEIFDDQFSVERPDGSNFTLKIRSTKLEDSAMYFCASTGDWGRSTDTQYFGPGTRLTVL.

The V and J genes are TRBV7-9 and TRBJ2-5; D remains ambiguous. With 4 bases removed from V and 7 bases from J, the gap between germline ends came to 10 bases. CDR1 is SEHNR and CDR2 is FQNEAQ in the germline V gene (reference sequence). The CDR3 has 12 residues. The CDR3, as DNA: TGTGCCAGCAGCTCCTCGATCGGGACCCAGTACTTC. Translated: CASSSSIGTQYF.

This clone came up a few times. The CDR3 loop is CASSSGGAADTQYF. In DNA form, the CDR3 reads TGTGCCAGCAGCTCCGGGGGGGCCGCCGATACGCAGTATTTT. This chain joins TRBV7-2 and TRBJ2-3; 8 bases map to TRBD2. The germline CDR1 and CDR2 sequences are SGHTA and FQGNSA. V trimming: 4 bases; J trimming: 6 bases; junction bases outside the gene matches: 6. This CDR3 spans 14 amino acids.

The chain employs TRBV6-5 and TRBJ1-2, with D unresolved. The V gene's germline CDR1 is MNHEY and CDR2 SVGAGI. Trimming removed 0 bases from V and 4 bases from J, with 12 bases in between. The CDR3 covers 15 residues. CDR3 loop: CASSYSLGRFYGYTF. CDR3 bases: TGTGCCAGCAGTTACTCTTTGGGCAGATTCTATGGCTACACCTTC.

The chain has TRBV2 and TRBJ2-3; 9 bases map to TRBD2. V was pared by 8 bases and J by 3 bases, with 15 bases of the junction left unmatched. This CDR3 is 17 amino acids long. CDR1 is SNHLY and CDR2 is FYNNEI in the germline V gene. The CDR3 sequence: CASGPDSGGRGTDTQYF. The CDR3 DNA sequence: TGTGCCAGCGGTCCCGACAGCGGGGGGCGGGGAACAGATACGCAGTATTTT. The variable domain in full, with the rest retrieved from reference TRBV2 and TRBJ2-3, is EPEVTQTPSHQVTQMGQEVILRCVPISNHLYFYWYRQILGQKVEFLVSFYNNEISEKSEIFDDQFSVERPDGSNFTLKIRSTKLEDSAMYFCASGPDSGGRGTDTQYFGPGTRLTVL.

The chain couples TRBV5-4 to TRBJ2-1, with 9 bases fitting TRBD1. The CDR3 has 17 residues. V was clipped by 0 bases and J by 6 bases; unmatched bases: 10. Looked up from germline, CDR1 is SGHNT and CDR2 is YYREEE (reference sequence). CDR3 sequence reads: CASSLAGGQGLRNEQFF. CDR3 sequence (DNA): TGTGCCAGCAGCTTGGCCGGGGGACAGGGATTGCGCAATGAGCAGTTCTTC.

This chain links TRBV6-1 with TRBJ1-1; possible D gene TRBD1, 6 bases. The V end lost 2 bases, the J end lost 5 bases, and 15 bases lay between the germline ends. Germline V gene data show CDR1 as MNHNS and CDR2 as SASEGT. This CDR3 spans 15 amino acids. The CDR3, as DNA: TGTGCCAGCAGTGAACAGGGGCACCGCGGGACTGAAGCTTTCTTT. It encodes CASSEQGHRGTEAFF.

This chain connects TRBV6-6 to TRBJ1-1, with TRBD1 identical over 7 bases. The CDR3 consists of 15 residues. J lost 4 bases, V lost 5 bases, and 10 bases had no gene match. Germline lookup yields CDR1 MNHNY and CDR2 SVGAGI (reference sequence). CDR3 nucleotides: TGTGCCAGCAGTCAACAGGGGTCGGGGACCACTGAAGCTTTCTTT. This sequence encodes CASSQQGSGTTEAFF.